What follows are 14 T cell receptor beta chains derived from one specimen sequenced in a study of blood T cell repertoires in COVID-19 (dated by TCRdb to about 2020). Libraries were constructed by the immunoSEQ multiplex PCR assay. TCRdb provides this immuneACCESS table in a form limited to in-frame rearrangements. Some clones are lacking; in checked studies, under half of them reflect an unresolved V gene, and why the rest are absent is not known. The sample table contains fewer than 350,000 clones; only one count was recorded for 70% to 90% of them. The ten largest account for more than 7.5% of the sample. The sequenced material came from peripheral blood. These receptors were collected from a man between 18 and 29 years old with active or convalescent COVID-19.

This sequence joins TRBV18 and TRBJ2-7; 10 nucleotides match TRBD1. The V gene end was trimmed by 5 bases and the J gene end by 4 bases; junction bases not matched to a gene: 8. The germline CDR1 and CDR2 sequences are KGHSH and LQKENI. This CDR3 comprises 15 residues. CDR3 in DNA: TGTGCCAGCTCAGCCGGGACAGGGGCTGGATACGAGCAGTACTTC. As protein: CASSAGTGAGYEQYF.

The chain couples TRBV9 to TRBJ1-2; 7 bases map to TRBD1. Trimming removed 4 bases from V and 7 bases from J; junction bases left unmatched: 10. This CDR3 spans 14 amino acids. From germline, CDR1 is SGDLS and CDR2 YYNGEE. CDR3 bases: TGTGCCAGCAGCATTAGACAGGGTCCGGGTGGCTACACCTTC. Encoded protein: CASSIRQGPGGYTF.

The J gene is TRBJ1-1, the V gene TRBV7-6; tentatively, D is TRBD1 (6 bases). V lost 1 base to trimming and J lost 5 bases, with 17 bases between them. The CDR3 is made up of 16 amino acids. Germline values: CDR1 SGHVS, CDR2 FNYEAQ. The CDR3 reads CASSLEADRTMTEAFF. Here the CDR3 DNA reads TGTGCCAGCAGCTTAGAGGCCGACAGGACCATGACTGAAGCTTTCTTT.

The CDR3 loop is CSASSAGRGDGYTF. The CDR3 DNA is TGCAGTGCTAGTAGTGCAGGGAGGGGGGATGGCTACACCTTC. This sequence joins TRBV20-1 and TRBJ1-2; weak D call: TRBD1 (6 bases). V was shortened by 3 bases and J by 6 bases, with 17 bases between the two germline ends. The CDR3 is made up of 14 amino acids. From germline, CDR1 is DFQATT and CDR2 SNEGSKA (reference sequence).

The V call is TRBV11-2, the J call TRBJ2-3; D is undetermined. Trimming took off 6 bases at V and 6 bases at J, with 10 bases between the two ends. Germline V gives CDR1 SGHAT, CDR2 FQNNGV. This CDR3 region has 12 residues. CDR3 amino acids: CASSFPSDTQYF. DNA for the CDR3: TGTGCCAGCAGTTTCCCTTCCGATACGCAGTATTTT.

In DNA, the CDR3 is TGTGCCACCAGTGATTCACAGGGCCCCGTTTTAAATGAGCAGTTCTTC. This sequence encodes CATSDSQGPVLNEQFF. This chain connects TRBV24-1 to TRBJ2-1, with TRBD1 as a possible D gene (6 bases). V was shortened by 2 bases and J by 7 bases, with 17 bases between the two germline ends. Per germline, CDR1 KGHDR and CDR2 SFDVKD. CDR3 length equals 16 residues.

This clone occurred once. The CDR3 nucleotides read TGTGCCAGCAGCCAATCGGGACAGAGATCCTACGAGCAGTACTTC. It translates to CASSQSGQRSYEQYF. The chain is built from TRBV16 and TRBJ2-7; TRBD1 aligns across 7 bases. The CDR3 sequence is 15 residues long. The J segment lost 1 base and the V segment lost 0 bases, leaving 3 bases of the junction unmatched. Looked up from germline, CDR1 is KGHSY and CDR2 is FQNENV. The full variable domain, its missing parts supplied by reference TRBV16 and TRBJ2-7, is GEEVAQTPKHLVRGEGQKAKLYCAPIKGHSYVFWYQQVLKNEFKFLISFQNENVFDETGMPKERFSAKCLPNSPCSLEIQATKLEDSAVYFCASSQSGQRSYEQYFGPGTRLTVT.

The chain has TRBV15 and TRBJ1-6; 7 bases are shared with TRBD1. CDR1 and CDR2 (germline): LNHNV, YYDKDF (reference sequence). This CDR3 is built from 18 residues. With V trimmed by 5 bases and J by 5 bases, 15 bases remained unmatched. CDR3 DNA: TGTGCCACCAGCTTACTGGGGGCAGGGGGAGGAGATAATTCACCCCTCCACTTT. Translated: CATSLLGAGGGDNSPLHF.

This chain uses TRBV7-9 with TRBJ2-7, with D uncertain. There are 14 residues in the CDR3. Looked up from germline, CDR1 is SEHNR and CDR2 is FQNEAQ (reference sequence). With 1 base removed from V and 1 base from J, the gap between germline ends came to 8 bases. In DNA form, the CDR3 reads TGTGCCAGCAGCTTAGGGCCCGCTTCCTACGAGCAGTACTTC. Protein product: CASSLGPASYEQYF. The whole variable domain, remainder taken from reference TRBV7-9 and TRBJ2-7, is DTGVSQNPRHKITKRGQNVTFRCDPISEHNRLYWYRQTLGQGPEFLTYFQNEAQLEKSRLLSDRFSAERPKGSFSTLEIQRTEQGDSAMYLCASSLGPASYEQYFGPGTRLTVT.

The J gene is TRBJ2-1, the V gene TRBV6-5, with D possibly TRBD2 on 7 matching bases. The CDR3 has 15 amino acids. Germline values: CDR1 MNHEY, CDR2 SVGAGI. V was shortened by 5 bases and J by 4 bases, with 15 bases between the two germline ends. The CDR3 region is CASSLRGAGYNEQFF. For the CDR3, the DNA is TGTGCCAGCAGTCTACGGGGGGCCGGGTACAATGAGCAGTTCTTC.

The chain has TRBV3-1 (or the pseudogene TRBV3-2) and TRBJ2-5; TRBD2 is a possible D gene (5 bases). This CDR3 is built from 16 residues. The germline V gene encodes CDR1 LGHDT and CDR2 YNNKEL (reference sequence). The V gene lost 1 base and the J gene lost 7 bases, with 19 bases spanning the gap. CDR3 nucleotide sequence: TGTGCCAGCAGCCAAGTCTACGCGGGCCCCTCGGGGACCCAGTACTTC. The encoded protein is CASSQVYAGPSGTQYF.

The CDR3 reads CASSVEIDRGGTDTQYF. The CDR3 DNA is TGTGCCAGCAGCGTAGAGATTGACAGGGGGGGCACAGATACGCAGTATTTT. J is TRBJ2-3 and V is TRBV9; 9 nucleotides agree with TRBD1. CDR3 length: 17 residues. V gave up 0 bases and J gave up 1 base; unmatched junction bases: 6. Per germline, CDR1 SGDLS and CDR2 YYNGEE. The whole variable domain, remainder taken from reference TRBV9 and TRBJ2-3, is DSGVTQTPKHLITATGQRVTLRCSPRSGDLSVYWYQQSLDQGLQFLIQYYNGEERAKGNILERFSAQQFPDLHSELNLSSLELGDSALYFCASSVEIDRGGTDTQYFGPGTRLTVL.

This clone was seen only a few times. This sequence joins TRBV24-1 and TRBJ1-2; a possible D gene is TRBD1 (6 bases). The V end lost 6 bases, the J end lost 6 bases, and 13 bases lay between the germline ends. CDR1 is KGHDR and CDR2 is SFDVKD in the germline V gene. The CDR3 contains 13 residues. CDR3 DNA: TGTGCCACCAGTTCAGACAGGTGGGATGGCTACACCTTC. This codes for CATSSDRWDGYTF.

The chain couples TRBV6-2 or TRBV6-3 to TRBJ2-7; tentatively, D is TRBD2 (6 bases). With 3 bases removed from V and 5 bases from J, the gap between germline ends came to 17 bases. The CDR3 is made up of 15 amino acids. CDR1 and CDR2 (germline): MNHEY, SVGEGT. CDR3 bases: TGTGCCAGCAGTTATAGAAGAGCGGGTCTCCACGAGCAGTACTTC. Protein product: CASSYRRAGLHEQYF.